This is a list of T cell receptor beta chains from one sample in a study of a mutant IDH1 vaccine in newly diagnosed glioma. Clones were read by immunoSEQ multiplex PCR, and TCRdb kept only the in-frame ones, dropping some. This sample yields tens of thousands of clones, of which 88% are seen a single time; under 7.5% belongs to the top ten. Antigens of these TCRs are unknown. Sequencing used PBMCs, obtained from a glioma patient whose treatment included an IDH1 peptide vaccine. Receptors originate from a woman in her thirties or forties with glioma. Both conserved end residues are part of each CDR3. D genes are given only for firm matches. A clone size is listed for some rows: how often the clone was seen (once, few, many), or a class if it is expanded.

V: TRBV29-1
size: NA
J: TRBJ1-2
D: NA
DNA: TGCAGCGTTGTCGGCGCGATCCCCCGAGCTAACTATGGCTACACCTTC
CDR3: CSVVGAIPRANYGYTF

V: TRBV29-1
size: once
J: TRBJ2-1
D: TRBD2
DNA: TGCAGCGTTGAGGTTGTCGGACTAGTCGTTAGTTACGACAACTTGCAGTTCTTC
CDR3: CSVEVVGLVVSYDNLQFF

V: TRBV19
size: NA
J: TRBJ1-2
D: NA
DNA: TGTGCCAGTAGTATAGACCCCAGCTATGGCTACACCTTC
CDR3: CASSIDPSYGYTF

V: TRBV6-1
size: NA
J: TRBJ2-7
D: NA
DNA: TGTGCCAGCAGTGAGGGGATTACCTACGAGCAGTACTTC
CDR3: CASSEGITYEQYF

V: TRBV19
size: few
J: TRBJ1-5
D: NA
DNA: TGTGCCAGTAGTGTTGGAATGGGACGGCCCAATCAGCCCCAGCATTTT
CDR3: CASSVGMGRPNQPQHF

V: TRBV29-1
size: NA
J: TRBJ1-3
D: TRBD1
DNA: TGCAGCGCCGGGGACAGGGGACCCGTCTCTGGAAACACCATATATTTT
CDR3: CSAGDRGPVSGNTIYF

V: TRBV12-5
size: NA
J: TRBJ2-5
D: NA
DNA: TGTGCTAGTGGTTTGACGGGCAGCCAAGAGACCCAGTACTTC
CDR3: CASGLTGSQETQYF

V: TRBV4-1
size: once
J: TRBJ2-1
D: TRBD2
DNA: TGCGCCAGCAGCCAACCCCAACGACTAGCGGCCTACAATGAGCAGTTCTTC
CDR3: CASSQPQRLAAYNEQFF

V: TRBV19
size: NA
J: TRBJ2-3
D: NA
DNA: TGTGCCAGTAAGAGCGGGTCAAGCACAGATACGCAGTATTTT
CDR3: CASKSGSSTDTQYF

V: TRBV7-9
size: NA
J: TRBJ2-7
D: NA
DNA: TGTGCCAGCAGCTTAGCAGCAGCCACCTACGAGCAGTACTTC
CDR3: CASSLAAATYEQYF

V: TRBV4-2
size: NA
J: TRBJ2-1
D: NA
DNA: TGTGCCAGCAGCCAAGATTTGGGGCAGGAGCAGTTCTTC
CDR3: CASSQDLGQEQFF

V: TRBV5-1
size: NA
J: TRBJ1-4
D: NA
DNA: TGCGCCAGCAGCTTGGGCGCAGGGATGAAAAATGAAAAACTGTTTTTT
CDR3: CASSLGAGMKNEKLFF

V: TRBV5-4
size: NA
J: TRBJ2-1
D: TRBD1
DNA: TGTGCCAGCAGCTTGTGGAACAGGGGGACCGGCAATGAGCAGTTCTTC
CDR3: CASSLWNRGTGNEQFF

V: TRBV19
size: NA
J: TRBJ2-7
D: NA
DNA: TGTGCCAGTAGTATAGGGAAACCCGGGAGCGAGCAGTACTTC
CDR3: CASSIGKPGSEQYF

V: TRBV6-1
size: NA
J: TRBJ1-5
D: TRBD1
DNA: TGTGCCAGCAGTGAAGAGGGGACAGGGTATAGCAATCAGCCCCAGCATTTT
CDR3: CASSEEGTGYSNQPQHF

V: TRBV12-5
size: NA
J: TRBJ2-4
D: NA
DNA: TGTGCTAGTGGAGGGGGGGGCTATGAGTACTTC
CDR3: CASGGGGYEYF

V: TRBV14
size: once
J: TRBJ2-7
D: NA
DNA: TGTGCCAGCAGCCGAGGGGGACATCCCGAATACGAGCAGTACTTC
CDR3: CASSRGGHPEYEQYF

V: TRBV10-2
size: NA
J: TRBJ1-2
D: NA
DNA: TGCGCCAGCAGGGGGGATACAGGGAGGAGCACCTTC
CDR3: CASRGDTGRSTF

V: TRBV7-2
size: NA
J: TRBJ1-1
D: NA
DNA: TGTGCCAGCAGCTTAGCAGACACCCTGAACACTGAAGCTTTCTTT
CDR3: CASSLADTLNTEAFF

V: TRBV28
size: NA
J: TRBJ1-5
D: NA
DNA: TGTGCCAGCAGTTTAAGGGTCTATAGCAATCAGCCCCAGCATTTT
CDR3: CASSLRVYSNQPQHF

V: TRBV18
size: NA
J: TRBJ2-3
D: NA
DNA: TGTGCCAGCTCACCTAGCACAGATACGCAGTATTTT
CDR3: CASSPSTDTQYF

V: TRBV13
size: NA
J: TRBJ1-4
D: TRBD1
DNA: TGTGCCAGCAGCGTTTGGACAGGGTCAGGTGAAAAACTGTTTTTT
CDR3: CASSVWTGSGEKLFF

V: TRBV21-1
size: NA
J: TRBJ2-3
D: NA
DNA: TGTGCCAGCACCTCAGGGAGCGGGAACGATACGCAGTATTTT
CDR3: CASTSGSGNDTQYF

V: TRBV5-4
size: once
J: TRBJ2-5
D: TRBD2
DNA: TGTGCCAGCAGCGAGTGGGAGGGAGAGACCCAGTACTTC
CDR3: CASSEWEGETQYF

V: TRBV4-1
size: once
J: TRBJ2-1
D: NA
DNA: TGCGCCAGCAGCCAGCGGAATGAGCAGTTCTTC
CDR3: CASSQRNEQFF

V: TRBV25-1
size: NA
J: TRBJ1-1
D: TRBD1
DNA: TGTGCCAGCAGTGTTTTGTGGGCAGGGGGGGAAGTGAACACTGAAGCTTTCTTT
CDR3: CASSVLWAGGEVNTEAFF

V: TRBV4-1
size: NA
J: TRBJ1-2
D: NA
DNA: TGCGCCAGCAGCCAAGATGGGCCGGCAGCCTTCAACTATGGCTACACCTTC
CDR3: CASSQDGPAAFNYGYTF

V: TRBV7-9
size: NA
J: TRBJ2-1
D: NA
DNA: TGTGCCAGCAGCCCCGGGCCCCCCGGCAGTGAGCAGTTCTTC
CDR3: CASSPGPPGSEQFF

V: TRBV28
size: NA
J: TRBJ2-7
D: NA
DNA: TGTGCCAGCAGTGCCTCCGGGCCCTCCTACGAGCAGTACTTC
CDR3: CASSASGPSYEQYF

V: TRBV29-1
size: NA
J: TRBJ1-4
D: TRBD1
DNA: TGCAGCGTGGGACAGGCACCAACTAATGAAAAACTGTTTTTT
CDR3: CSVGQAPTNEKLFF

V: TRBV4-1
size: NA
J: TRBJ1-1
D: TRBD1
DNA: TGCGCCAGCAGCCAAGATGGACAGGGATACACTGAAGCTTTCTTT
CDR3: CASSQDGQGYTEAFF

V: TRBV5-1
size: NA
J: TRBJ2-1
D: NA
DNA: TGCGCCAGCAGCGGTTCGTGGGGGGATGAGCAGTTCTTC
CDR3: CASSGSWGDEQFF

V: TRBV4-1
size: NA
J: TRBJ2-7
D: TRBD1
DNA: TGCGCCAGCAGCCGAGAAACAGGGGGATACTCCTACGAGCAGTACTTC
CDR3: CASSRETGGYSYEQYF

V: TRBV9
size: NA
J: TRBJ1-1
D: TRBD1
DNA: TGTGCCAGCAGCGATCCAGGGGGAGGTGATAACACTGAAGCTTTCTTT
CDR3: CASSDPGGGDNTEAFF

V: TRBV4-1
size: NA
J: TRBJ2-7
D: TRBD1
DNA: TGCGCCAGCAGCCAAGTGGTCAGGGGGACCCGAGCCGAGCAGTACTTC
CDR3: CASSQVVRGTRAEQYF

V: TRBV5-1
size: NA
J: TRBJ2-7
D: TRBD2
DNA: TGCGCCAGCAGCTTAGAGAGCGGGAGGGGAGACGAGCAGTACTTC
CDR3: CASSLESGRGDEQYF

V: TRBV6-5
size: NA
J: TRBJ2-7
D: TRBD1
DNA: TGTGCCAGCTCTGAGGGGGCCACAACATTATACGAGCAGTACTTC
CDR3: CASSEGATTLYEQYF

V: TRBV18
size: NA
J: TRBJ1-2
D: NA
DNA: TGTGCCAGCTCACCAGGCAGGGACCCTTTGGGCTACACCTTC
CDR3: CASSPGRDPLGYTF

V: TRBV5-1
size: once
J: TRBJ2-5
D: TRBD2
DNA: TGCGCCAGCAGCTTTAGCGGGAGTAATATGTATGAGACCCAGTACTTC
CDR3: CASSFSGSNMYETQYF

V: TRBV12-5
size: NA
J: TRBJ2-7
D: NA
DNA: TGTGCTAGTGGTGAAGGCAGCGTGGATGAGCAGTACTTC
CDR3: CASGEGSVDEQYF

V: TRBV4-2
size: NA
J: TRBJ1-4
D: NA
DNA: TGTGCCAGCAGCCAAGATTCCCGAAATGAAAAACTGTTTTTT
CDR3: CASSQDSRNEKLFF

V: TRBV6-6
size: few
J: TRBJ1-1
D: NA
DNA: TGTGCCAGCAGTTACTCGGGGGGGTCAGCTTTCTTT
CDR3: CASSYSGGSAFF

V: TRBV28
size: once
J: TRBJ1-4
D: NA
DNA: TGTGCCAGCAGTTATGGGGGAGAAAAACTGTTTTTT
CDR3: CASSYGGEKLFF

V: TRBV6-6
size: NA
J: TRBJ2-5
D: NA
DNA: TGTGCCAGCAGTTTAGGGGGTAGCCAAGAGACCCAGTACTTC
CDR3: CASSLGGSQETQYF

V: TRBV6-5
size: NA
J: TRBJ1-2
D: TRBD1
DNA: TGTGCCAGCAGGAAGACAGGGAAGTCCTATGGCTACACCTTC
CDR3: CASRKTGKSYGYTF

V: TRBV10-1
size: NA
J: TRBJ2-3
D: NA
DNA: TGCGCCAGCAGTCGTGAAGGGAGGGGGACAGATACGCAGTATTTT
CDR3: CASSREGRGTDTQYF

V: TRBV15
size: once
J: TRBJ2-7
D: TRBD1
DNA: TGTGCCACCAGCAGAGTATCTGCAGGGGGCTCCTACGAGCAGTACTTC
CDR3: CATSRVSAGGSYEQYF

V: TRBV4-3
size: NA
J: TRBJ2-7
D: TRBD1
DNA: TGCGCCAGCAGCCAAGGGACAGGGTTTGTTGAGCAGTACTTC
CDR3: CASSQGTGFVEQYF

V: TRBV5-4
size: NA
J: TRBJ2-4
D: TRBD2
DNA: TGTGCCAGCAGCCCCACCGCTACTAGCGGGAGTCGCATTCAGTACTTC
CDR3: CASSPTATSGSRIQYF

V: TRBV6-6
size: NA
J: TRBJ2-7
D: TRBD2
DNA: TGTGCCAGCAGTTACGAGTCTAGCGGGTCCTACGAGCAGTACTTC
CDR3: CASSYESSGSYEQYF